This T cell receptor beta chain came from a study of PD-L1 blockade in urothelial cancer. The time point is: pretreatment peripheral blood. This clone was observed once. The table came from immunoSEQ multiplex PCR; TCRdb's copy has only in-frame clones and leaves some out. This sample has about 52,000 clones, with around 74% found just once. V was trimmed by 1 base and J by 2 bases, leaving 8 bases between them. The CDR3 totals 14 residues. The germline gives CDR1 SGHRS, CDR2 YFSETQ. The sequenced sample was PBMCs, obtained around atezolizumab (anti-PD-L1) treatment. This sequence joins TRBV5-1 and TRBJ2-3, with D maybe TRBD2 (6 bases). This sequence was found in a man in his 70s with urothelial cancer. DNA of the CDR3: TGCGCCAGCAGCTTGCGGGGGACCACAGATACGCAGTATTTT. Its translation: CASSLRGTTDTQYF.